This T cell receptor beta chain was identified during a study of beta chain features in type 1 diabetes. Sequenced material consisted of expressed TCRB transcripts (all of the isolated RNA was reverse transcribed). The assay was immunoSEQ multiplex PCR, and TCRdb's table has in-frame clones only and misses some. Among 970,000 or so clones listed, around a sixth were seen once. In this sample, this clone turned up a few times. What was sequenced was naive CD4+ T cells from blood. The source is a woman aged 18-35 years in good health.

The CDR3, as DNA: TGTGCCAGCAGTGAGGGGGCAGATACGCAGTATTTT. This sequence encodes CASSEGADTQYF. The gene calls are TRBV2 and TRBJ2-3; D may match TRBD1 or TRBD2 (5 bases each). The CDR3 has 12 amino acids. Looked up from germline, CDR1 is SNHLY and CDR2 is FYNNEI. Between the trimmed V and J ends, which lost 3 bases and 4 bases, there was a span of 5 bases. Supplemented by reference TRBV2 and TRBJ2-3, the full variable domain reads EPEVTQTPSHQVTQMGQEVILRCVPISNHLYFYWYRQILGQKVEFLVSFYNNEISEKSEIFDDQFSVERPDGSNFTLKIRSTKLEDSAMYFCASSEGADTQYFGPGTRLTVL.